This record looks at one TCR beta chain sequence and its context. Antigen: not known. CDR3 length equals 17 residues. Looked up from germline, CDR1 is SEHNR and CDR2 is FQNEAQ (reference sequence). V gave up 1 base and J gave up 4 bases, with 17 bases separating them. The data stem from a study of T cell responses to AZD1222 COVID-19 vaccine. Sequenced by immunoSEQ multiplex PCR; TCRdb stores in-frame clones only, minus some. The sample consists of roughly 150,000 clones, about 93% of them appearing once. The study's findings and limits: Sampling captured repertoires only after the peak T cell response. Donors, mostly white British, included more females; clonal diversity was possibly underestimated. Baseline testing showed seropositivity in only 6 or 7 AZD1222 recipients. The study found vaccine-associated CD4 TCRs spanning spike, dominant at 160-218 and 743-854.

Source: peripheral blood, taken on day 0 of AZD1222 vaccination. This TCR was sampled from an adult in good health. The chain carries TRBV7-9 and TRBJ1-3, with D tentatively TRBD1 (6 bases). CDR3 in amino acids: CASSLGTTGASGNTIYF. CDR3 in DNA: TGTGCCAGCAGCTTAGGAACAACGGGGGCATCCGGAAACACCATATATTTT.